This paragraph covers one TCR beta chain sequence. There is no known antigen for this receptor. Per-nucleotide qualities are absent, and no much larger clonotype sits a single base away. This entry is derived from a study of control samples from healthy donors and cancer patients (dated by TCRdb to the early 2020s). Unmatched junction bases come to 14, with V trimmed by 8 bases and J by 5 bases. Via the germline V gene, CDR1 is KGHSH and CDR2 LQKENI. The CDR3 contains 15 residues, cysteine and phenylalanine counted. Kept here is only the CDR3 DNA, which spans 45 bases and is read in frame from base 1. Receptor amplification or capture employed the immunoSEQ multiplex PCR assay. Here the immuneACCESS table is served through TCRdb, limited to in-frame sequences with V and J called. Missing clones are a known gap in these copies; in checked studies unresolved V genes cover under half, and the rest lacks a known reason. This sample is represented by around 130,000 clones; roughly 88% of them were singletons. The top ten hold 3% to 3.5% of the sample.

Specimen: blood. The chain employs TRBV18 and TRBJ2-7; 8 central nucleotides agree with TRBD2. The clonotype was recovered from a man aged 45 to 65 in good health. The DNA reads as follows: TGTGCCAGCGCCCCCTCGATGGCGGGGGGCCACGAGCAGTACTTC. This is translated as CASAPSMAGGHEQYF. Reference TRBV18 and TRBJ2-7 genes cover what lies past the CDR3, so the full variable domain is NAGVMQNPRHLVRRRGQEARLRCSPMKGHSHVYWYRQLPEEGLKFMVYLQKENIIDESGMPKERFSAEFPKEGPSILRIQQVVRGDSAAYFCASAPSMAGGHEQYFGPGTRLTVT.